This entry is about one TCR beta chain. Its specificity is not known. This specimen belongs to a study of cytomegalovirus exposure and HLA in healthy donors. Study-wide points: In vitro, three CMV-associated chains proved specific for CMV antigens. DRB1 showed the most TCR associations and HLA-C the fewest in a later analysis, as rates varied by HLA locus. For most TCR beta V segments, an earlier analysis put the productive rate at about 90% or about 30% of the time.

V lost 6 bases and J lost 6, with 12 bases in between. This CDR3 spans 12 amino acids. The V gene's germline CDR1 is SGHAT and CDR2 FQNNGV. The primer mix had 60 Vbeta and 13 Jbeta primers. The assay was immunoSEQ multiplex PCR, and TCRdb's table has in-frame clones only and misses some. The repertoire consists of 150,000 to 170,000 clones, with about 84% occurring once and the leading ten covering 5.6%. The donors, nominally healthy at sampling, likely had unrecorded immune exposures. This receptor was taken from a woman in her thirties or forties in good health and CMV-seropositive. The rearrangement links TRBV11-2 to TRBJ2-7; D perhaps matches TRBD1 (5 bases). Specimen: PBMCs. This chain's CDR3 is CASRKLGPEQYF. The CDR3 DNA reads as TGTGCCAGCAGGAAACTGGGGCCCGAGCAGTACTTC.